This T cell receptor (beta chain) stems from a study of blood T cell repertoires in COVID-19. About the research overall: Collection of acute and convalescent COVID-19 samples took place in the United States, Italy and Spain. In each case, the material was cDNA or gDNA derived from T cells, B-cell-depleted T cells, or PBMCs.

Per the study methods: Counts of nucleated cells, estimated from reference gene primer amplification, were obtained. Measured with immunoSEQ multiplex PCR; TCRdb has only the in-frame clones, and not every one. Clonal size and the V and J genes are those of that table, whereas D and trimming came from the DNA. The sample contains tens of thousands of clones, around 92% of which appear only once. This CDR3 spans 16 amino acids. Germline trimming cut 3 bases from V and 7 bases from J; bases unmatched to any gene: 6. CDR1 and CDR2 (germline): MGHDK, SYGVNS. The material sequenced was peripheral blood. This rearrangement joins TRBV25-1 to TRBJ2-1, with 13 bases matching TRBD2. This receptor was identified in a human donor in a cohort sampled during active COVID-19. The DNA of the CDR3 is TGTGCCAGCAGTGACACTAGCGGGAGGGCCCTTAATGAGCAGTTCTTC. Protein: CASSDTSGRALNEQFF. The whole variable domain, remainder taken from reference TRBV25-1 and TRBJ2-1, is EADIYQTPRYLVIGTGKKITLECSQTMGHDKMYWYQQDPGMELHLIHYSYGVNSTEKGDLSSESTVSRIRTEHFPLTLESARPSHTSQYLCASSDTSGRALNEQFFGPGTRLTVL.